Following are 21 T cell receptor beta chains from one sample sequenced in a study of cytomegalovirus exposure and HLA in healthy donors. The PCR contained 60 Vbeta and 13 Jbeta primers. The data were produced by immunoSEQ multiplex PCR, yet TCRdb's version contains in-frame clones alone and is incomplete. The profile shows fewer than 200,000 clones, around 77% of them singletons. Sequencing input: PBMCs. Receptor source: a man aged 60 to 69 in good health and CMV-seronegative.

V usage is TRBV6-1 and J usage is TRBJ2-7; a possible D gene is TRBD1 (6 bases). Trimming removed 0 bases at V and 6 bases at J, with 12 bases between. CDR3 size: 14 residues. Germline assignment: CDR1 MNHNS and CDR2 SASEGT. CDR3 sequence: CASSEAWVQGEQYF. The CDR3 DNA reads TGTGCCAGCAGTGAAGCGTGGGTACAGGGCGAGCAGTACTTC.

The chain joins TRBV6-5 to TRBJ1-1; 8 bases are shared with TRBD1. The CDR3 runs to 15 residues. V lost 6 bases and J lost 2; bases outside the gene matches: 8. Looked up from germline, CDR1 is MNHEY and CDR2 is SVGAGI. The CDR3: CASRTHGQGNTEAFF. CDR3 coding DNA: TGTGCCAGCAGGACTCACGGACAGGGTAACACTGAAGCTTTCTTT.

There are a few counts of this clone. The chain employs TRBV10-3 and TRBJ1-5; D may be TRBD1 (5 bases). Trimming left V 3 bases short and J 4 bases short, with 7 bases between. The CDR3 is 13 residues long. CDR1 and CDR2 (germline): ENHRY, SYGVKD. The CDR3 bases are TGTGCCATCAGTGATAACAGGAATCAGCCCCAGCATTTT. It specifies CAISDNRNQPQHF.

The chain joins TRBV6-5 to TRBJ1-1, with 7 bases aligning to TRBD1. After removal of 6 bases from V and 1 base from J, the junction contained 5 bases not matched to a gene. Germline CDR1 reads MNHEY; CDR2 reads SVGAGI. This CDR3 has 14 amino acids. The chain's CDR3 is CASRVDRRNTEAFF. The CDR3 DNA is TGTGCCAGCAGGGTGGACAGGAGGAACACTGAAGCTTTCTTT.

The CDR3 sequence is CASSEAARGVYGYTF. CDR3 in DNA: TGTGCCAGCAGTGAAGCAGCCAGGGGCGTCTATGGCTACACCTTC. The chain links TRBV6-1 to TRBJ1-2; tentatively, D is TRBD1 (6 bases). Germline V gene data show CDR1 as MNHNS and CDR2 as SASEGT. V was cut by 0 bases and J by 4 bases, with 12 bases left in between. The CDR3 runs 15 residues.

The rearrangement uses TRBV6-1 and TRBJ2-7; tentatively, D is TRBD1 (5 bases). With 5 bases removed from V and 6 bases from J, the gap between germline ends came to 5 bases. Germline assignment: CDR1 MNHNS and CDR2 SASEGT. This CDR3 has 10 amino acids. The CDR3 here is CASSRGEQYF. The CDR3 bases are TGTGCCAGCAGTAGGGGCGAGCAGTACTTC.

This chain uses TRBV18 with TRBJ2-7, with D maybe TRBD1 (6 bases). The CDR3 has 15 residues. The V end was cut by 1 base, the J end by 0 bases, with 10 bases between. Per the germline V gene, CDR1 is KGHSH and CDR2 is LQKENI. CDR3 residues: CASSPQGDGSYEQYF. Here the CDR3 DNA reads TGTGCCAGCTCACCACAGGGGGACGGCTCCTACGAGCAGTACTTC. Complete variable domain (other parts from reference TRBV18 and TRBJ2-7): NAGVMQNPRHLVRRRGQEARLRCSPMKGHSHVYWYRQLPEEGLKFMVYLQKENIIDESGMPKERFSAEFPKEGPSILRIQQVVRGDSAAYFCASSPQGDGSYEQYFGPGTRLTVT.

This clone was found once. Other DNA variants within this sample encode the same CDR3. The chain has TRBV27 and TRBJ1-1, with D perhaps TRBD1 (6 bases). The CDR3 covers 14 residues. The germline V gene has CDR1 MNHEY and CDR2 SMNVEV (reference sequence). Deletions cut 2 bases from V and 4 bases from J, with 11 bases between. For the CDR3, the DNA is TGTGCCAGCAGTTTAAACAGGGTCGGCACTGAAGCTTTCTTT. It yields the protein CASSLNRVGTEAFF.

This chain connects TRBV27 to TRBJ2-3, with 7 nucleotides matching TRBD1. The junction had 8 bases not matched to a gene; V was cut back by 2 bases and J by 3 bases. The CDR3 totals 16 residues. The germline CDR1 and CDR2 sequences are MNHEY and SMNVEV (reference sequence). The CDR3 sequence is CASSLGRQGVTDTQYF. Written as DNA, the CDR3 is TGTGCCAGCAGTTTAGGGAGACAGGGAGTGACAGATACGCAGTATTTT.

This sequence joins TRBV27 and TRBJ2-1, with a weak D call TRBD1 (6 bases). The germline gives CDR1 MNHEY, CDR2 SMNVEV (reference sequence). V lost 7 bases to trimming and J lost 5 bases, with 15 bases between them. The CDR3 length is 14 residues. The CDR3 nucleotides are TGTGCCAGCACCCTAACAGGGTGGGACAATGAGCAGTTCTTC. Residues: CASTLTGWDNEQFF.

This clone has only a few counts. The V and J genes are TRBV18 and TRBJ2-5, with D possibly matching TRBD2 (5 bases). Trimming stripped 4 bases from V and 0 bases from J, with 9 bases between. Germline V lookup: CDR1 KGHSH, CDR2 LQKENI. The CDR3 consists of 14 residues. The CDR3 nucleotides read TGTGCCAGCTCACTTACCGGGAACCAAGAGACCCAGTACTTC. As protein: CASSLTGNQETQYF.

Points on this clone: This CDR3 is also generated by other DNA sequences in the sample. V is TRBV19 and J is TRBJ1-4, with 10 bases fitting TRBD1. V gave up 7 bases and J gave up 2 bases; unmatched junction bases: 7. The CDR3 consists of 16 residues. The germline CDR1 and CDR2 sequences are LNHDA and SQIVND (reference sequence). The CDR3 reads CASTDRQGATNEKLFF. DNA for the CDR3: TGTGCCAGTACCGATCGACAGGGGGCGACTAATGAAAAACTGTTTTTT.

This chain links TRBV6-5 with TRBJ2-7; TRBD1 matches at 7 bases. After removal of 2 bases from V and 6 bases from J, the junction contained 4 bases not matched to a gene. Per germline, CDR1 MNHEY and CDR2 SVGAGI. This CDR3 region has 13 residues. CDR3 residues: CASSYDRVGEQYF. CDR3 sequence (DNA): TGTGCCAGCAGTTACGACAGGGTGGGCGAGCAGTACTTC.

Here the CDR3 reads CASSLATGYNEQFF. CDR3 in DNA: TGCGCCAGCAGCTTGGCCACCGGTTACAATGAGCAGTTCTTC. The chain combines TRBV5-1 with TRBJ2-1; unclear D gene. In germline, CDR1 is SGHRS, CDR2 YFSETQ. Trimming shortened V by 0 bases and J by 4 bases, and 8 bases separated the two germline ends. CDR3 size: 14 residues.

This clone has only one observation. The genes are TRBV19 and TRBJ1-1, with TRBD1 identical over 8 bases. This CDR3 spans 14 amino acids. Germline CDR1 LNHDA, CDR2 SQIVND (reference sequence). V lost 5 bases to trimming and J lost 5 bases; unmatched junction nucleotides: 7. CDR3: CASSLRGPGTEAFF. The CDR3 DNA follows: TGTGCCAGTAGTCTCAGGGGGCCGGGGACTGAAGCTTTCTTT.

The genes are TRBV18 and TRBJ1-3, with 9 bases fitting TRBD1. The CDR3 runs to 15 residues. Germline V gene data show CDR1 as KGHSH and CDR2 as LQKENI. V was clipped by 4 bases and J by 3 bases; unmatched bases: 4. CDR3 in DNA: TGTGCCAGCTCACTTGGACAGGGGAGTGGAAACACCATATATTTT. It codes for CASSLGQGSGNTIYF.

This clone occurred once. One end of the junction is discordant with germline, which a read error may explain. The chain carries TRBV2 and TRBJ1-2; the D gene is possibly TRBD1 (6 bases). Germline values: CDR1 SNHLY, CDR2 FYNNEI. CDR3 length: 13 residues. The CDR3 region has the DNA TGTGCCAGCAGGGGGGCAGGAAACTATGGCTACCCCTTC. It specifies CASRGAGNYGYPF.

The chain recombines TRBV6-5 with TRBJ2-1; D gene uncertain. This CDR3 has 11 amino acids. Trimming cost V 5 bases and J 9 bases, with 8 bases left between them. The V gene's germline CDR1 is MNHEY and CDR2 SVGAGI. DNA of the CDR3: TGTGCCAGCAGTGCGTACGGTGAGCAGTTCTTC. Residues: CASSAYGEQFF.

The chain employs TRBV18 and TRBJ2-3; no reliable D call. The CDR3 is made up of 17 amino acids. The germline V gene has CDR1 KGHSH and CDR2 LQKENI. Trimming removed 3 bases from V and 1 base from J, with 17 bases in between. This CDR3 reads CASSPQLLVDGTDTQYF. The CDR3, as DNA: TGTGCCAGCTCACCTCAACTCCTCGTCGATGGCACAGATACGCAGTATTTT.

V usage is TRBV6-5 and J usage is TRBJ1-1; possible D gene TRBD1, 6 bases. CDR1 is MNHEY and CDR2 is SVGAGI in the germline V gene. This CDR3 is 12 amino acids long. The V gene lost 3 bases and the J gene lost 9 bases, with 11 bases spanning the gap. The CDR3 is CASSYFRGKAFF. CDR3 bases: TGTGCCAGCAGTTATTTCAGGGGAAAAGCTTTCTTT.

The rearrangement joins TRBV19 to TRBJ2-1, with 12 bases fitting TRBD1. The CDR3 has 16 residues. V lost 4 bases, J lost 7 bases, and 8 bases stayed unmatched. The germline CDR1 and CDR2 sequences are LNHDA and SQIVND (reference sequence). The CDR3 region is CASSTRGQGAGNEQFF. The CDR3 DNA reads as TGTGCCAGTAGTACCAGGGGACAGGGGGCAGGGAATGAGCAGTTCTTC.